This T cell receptor beta chain came from a study of blood T cell repertoires in COVID-19. Libraries were prepared by immunoSEQ multiplex PCR; TCRdb keeps only in-frame clonotypes and omits some of them. The data show 80,000 to 90,000 clones, around 88% seen once. This CDR3 has 14 residues. Looked up from germline, CDR1 is SGHAT and CDR2 is FQNNGV. The V end was cut by 0 bases, the J end by 7 bases, with 10 bases between. The receptor was isolated from a man older than 75 with active or convalescent COVID-19. This rearrangement joins TRBV11-2 to TRBJ1-5; D gene ambiguous. The material sequenced was peripheral blood. The CDR3 sequence is CASSLDRSSQPQHF. Written as DNA, the CDR3 is TGTGCCAGCAGCTTAGATAGGAGTTCCCAGCCCCAGCATTTT.